This T cell receptor (beta chain) was recovered during a study of T cells after posttransplantation cyclophosphamide. Study-level results: Donor CD8+ memory clones often dominated recipient blood repertoires at later times.

Germline CDR1 is SGHTA and CDR2 is FQGNSA. V gave up 5 bases and J gave up 8 bases, with 21 bases separating them. This CDR3 contains 16 residues. Comments on this clone: Its antigen is not known.

Libraries were prepared by immunoSEQ multiplex PCR; TCRdb keeps only in-frame clonotypes and omits some of them. The sample records 45,000 to 65,000 clones, roughly 94% being singletons. The source material was PBMCs. This TCR was recovered from a woman aged 25 to 39 in good health and a related stem cell transplant donor. The chain joins TRBV7-2 to TRBJ1-4; D remains ambiguous. This chain's CDR3 is CASSPVGRSRLEKLFF. CDR3 DNA sequence: TGTGCCAGCAGCCCCGTTGGGAGGTCGAGACTCGAAAAACTGTTTTTT.